These T cell receptor beta chains were read from a single sample in a study of blood T cell repertoires in COVID-19. TCRdb's table, derived via immunoSEQ multiplex PCR, lists solely in-frame clones and lacks some. The sample carries about 280,000 clones, roughly 85% recorded once. Material: peripheral blood. These receptors came from a woman aged 50 to 60 who had recovered from COVID-19. Each CDR3 is given with its conserved first and last residue. A D gene is named only where the DNA matches it firmly. Only part of the rows carry a size: once, few, many, or a class if the clone is expanded.

j_call: TRBJ2-7; clone_size: NA; v_call: TRBV7-2; d_call: TRBD2; cdr3_nt: TGTGCCAGCAGCTTAGAAGGCGGGGGGGCCTACGAGCAGTACTTC; cdr3_aa: CASSLEGGGAYEQYF
j_call: TRBJ2-7; clone_size: once; v_call: TRBV18; d_call: NA; cdr3_nt: TGTGCCAGCTCACCGAGTGGGGACACCCAACGGGAGCAGTACTTC; cdr3_aa: CASSPSGDTQREQYF
j_call: TRBJ1-2; clone_size: few; v_call: TRBV6-2/TRBV6-3; d_call: NA; cdr3_nt: TGTGCCAGCAGTGCCCGGGCAGGGAAAACCTATGGCTACACCTTC; cdr3_aa: CASSARAGKTYGYTF
j_call: TRBJ2-1; clone_size: NA; v_call: TRBV28; d_call: TRBD2; cdr3_nt: TGTGCCAGCAGCTGGACTAGCGACAATGAGCAGTTCTTC; cdr3_aa: CASSWTSDNEQFF
j_call: TRBJ1-1; clone_size: many; v_call: TRBV7-2; d_call: NA; cdr3_nt: TGTGCCAGCACCCCTGGGGAGGGGATGAACACTGAAGCTTTCTTT; cdr3_aa: CASTPGEGMNTEAFF
j_call: TRBJ2-2; clone_size: few; v_call: TRBV12-3/TRBV12-4; d_call: TRBD1; cdr3_nt: TGTGCCAGCAGTTACAGGGGTACCGGGGAGCTGTTTTTT; cdr3_aa: CASSYRGTGELFF
j_call: TRBJ1-2; clone_size: NA; v_call: TRBV19; d_call: NA; cdr3_nt: TGTGCCAGTAGTATAGTACAGAACTATGGCTACACCTTC; cdr3_aa: CASSIVQNYGYTF
j_call: TRBJ2-7; clone_size: once; v_call: TRBV21-1; d_call: NA; cdr3_nt: TGTGCCAGCAGCAAGCCAGGGGGCGCAGGATCCTACGAGCAGTACTTC; cdr3_aa: CASSKPGGAGSYEQYF
j_call: TRBJ2-5; clone_size: NA; v_call: TRBV19; d_call: TRBD2; cdr3_nt: TGTGCCAGTAGTATTGGGACTAGTGGACAAACCTACCAAGAGACCCAGTACTTC; cdr3_aa: CASSIGTSGQTYQETQYF
j_call: TRBJ2-2; clone_size: NA; v_call: TRBV28; d_call: TRBD1; cdr3_nt: TGTGCCAGCAGGGCCAGGGACAGGAACACCGGGGAGCTGTTTTTT; cdr3_aa: CASRARDRNTGELFF
j_call: TRBJ1-1; clone_size: NA; v_call: TRBV27; d_call: TRBD1; cdr3_nt: TGTGCCAGCAGTATGTTACAGGGGGCGCCTACTGAAGCTTTCTTT; cdr3_aa: CASSMLQGAPTEAFF
j_call: TRBJ2-7; clone_size: NA; v_call: TRBV30; d_call: TRBD1; cdr3_nt: TGTGCCTGGAAAGGACAGGGGGAGGCCTACGAGCAGTACTTC; cdr3_aa: CAWKGQGEAYEQYF
j_call: TRBJ2-1; clone_size: NA; v_call: TRBV7-9; d_call: TRBD2; cdr3_nt: TGTGCCAGCAGCTTAGCGGCGGGAGGGCCCTATGAGCAGTTCTTC; cdr3_aa: CASSLAAGGPYEQFF
j_call: TRBJ2-5; clone_size: once; v_call: TRBV7-8; d_call: NA; cdr3_nt: TGTGCCAGCAGCTTAGGACTGCTTTCCGGTGTCGAAGAGACCCAGTACTTC; cdr3_aa: CASSLGLLSGVEETQYF
j_call: TRBJ2-1; clone_size: NA; v_call: TRBV29-1; d_call: TRBD2; cdr3_nt: TGCAGCCATCCGGGGGGGGGTTACAATGAGCAGTTCTTC; cdr3_aa: CSHPGGGYNEQFF
j_call: TRBJ2-7; clone_size: NA; v_call: TRBV14; d_call: NA; cdr3_nt: TGTGCCAGCAGCCTCGACACCACCTACGAGCAGTACTTC; cdr3_aa: CASSLDTTYEQYF
j_call: TRBJ2-7; clone_size: NA; v_call: TRBV19; d_call: NA; cdr3_nt: TGTGCCAGTAGTATCGCCCCCTACCCCTACGAGCAGTACTTC; cdr3_aa: CASSIAPYPYEQYF
j_call: TRBJ2-1; clone_size: NA; v_call: TRBV15; d_call: NA; cdr3_nt: TGTGCCACCAGCAGAGCCCGGACAGACATTTACAATGAGCAGTTCTTC; cdr3_aa: CATSRARTDIYNEQFF
j_call: TRBJ1-1; clone_size: NA; v_call: TRBV5-4; d_call: TRBD1; cdr3_nt: TGTGCCAGCAGGAGGTATTCGGACAGGATGAACACTGAAGCTTTCTTT; cdr3_aa: CASRRYSDRMNTEAFF
j_call: TRBJ2-7; clone_size: once; v_call: TRBV6-5; d_call: NA; cdr3_nt: TGTGCCAGCAGTCCCTTCGGAGGGAACGAGCAGTACTTC; cdr3_aa: CASSPFGGNEQYF
j_call: TRBJ2-1; clone_size: NA; v_call: TRBV5-4; d_call: TRBD1; cdr3_nt: TGTGCCAGCAGCTTGGTGGGGACAGGGGGCGTTGAGCAGTTCTTC; cdr3_aa: CASSLVGTGGVEQFF
j_call: TRBJ2-3; clone_size: NA; v_call: TRBV13; d_call: TRBD2; cdr3_nt: TGTGCCAGCAGCTTAGGCTCCGGGACTAGCGGCACAGATACGCAGTATTTT; cdr3_aa: CASSLGSGTSGTDTQYF
j_call: TRBJ1-2; clone_size: once; v_call: TRBV15; d_call: NA; cdr3_nt: TGTGCCACCAGCAGCCGAAGGGGCCAGTTAGATGGCTACACCTTC; cdr3_aa: CATSSRRGQLDGYTF
j_call: TRBJ1-1; clone_size: NA; v_call: TRBV6-6; d_call: TRBD1; cdr3_nt: TGTGCCAGCAGTCCTGAAACACTCGACAGGGGTGGCACTGAAGCTTTCTTT; cdr3_aa: CASSPETLDRGGTEAFF
j_call: TRBJ2-1; clone_size: NA; v_call: TRBV9; d_call: NA; cdr3_nt: TGTGCCAGCAGCGTAGGGGTCGAGGTTAGAAATGAGCAGTTCTTC; cdr3_aa: CASSVGVEVRNEQFF
j_call: TRBJ2-7; clone_size: NA; v_call: TRBV29-1; d_call: TRBD1; cdr3_nt: TGCAGCGTTTCCGGGACAGAGACCTACGAGCAGTACTTC; cdr3_aa: CSVSGTETYEQYF
j_call: TRBJ2-3; clone_size: NA; v_call: TRBV6-4; d_call: TRBD2; cdr3_nt: TGTGCCAGCTCCCCCGGGACTAGCGGCACAGATACGCAGTATTTT; cdr3_aa: CASSPGTSGTDTQYF
j_call: TRBJ1-2; clone_size: few; v_call: TRBV6-2/TRBV6-3; d_call: NA; cdr3_nt: TGTGCCAGCAGTTACTCGATGCTGAGGCCCTATGGCTACACCTTC; cdr3_aa: CASSYSMLRPYGYTF
j_call: TRBJ1-5; clone_size: NA; v_call: TRBV21-1; d_call: NA; cdr3_nt: TGTGCCAGCCCGCCCGTGGGCAGGGTAGGCAATCAGCCCCAGCATTTT; cdr3_aa: CASPPVGRVGNQPQHF
j_call: TRBJ1-4; clone_size: NA; v_call: TRBV7-2; d_call: TRBD1; cdr3_nt: TGTGCCAGCAGCTCGACAGGGGCTTGGGAAAAACTGTTTTTT; cdr3_aa: CASSSTGAWEKLFF
j_call: TRBJ2-5; clone_size: once; v_call: TRBV30; d_call: NA; cdr3_nt: TGTGCCTGGAGCCCTAACCAAGAGACCCAGTACTTC; cdr3_aa: CAWSPNQETQYF
j_call: TRBJ2-1; clone_size: once; v_call: TRBV9; d_call: TRBD1; cdr3_nt: TGTGCCAGCAGCGATGACAGGGCTAGAAACAATGAGCAGTTCTTC; cdr3_aa: CASSDDRARNNEQFF
j_call: TRBJ2-2; clone_size: NA; v_call: TRBV24-1; d_call: NA; cdr3_nt: TGTGCCACCAGTGGTGCGGGATTAACCGGGGAGCTGTTTTTT; cdr3_aa: CATSGAGLTGELFF
j_call: TRBJ1-1; clone_size: NA; v_call: TRBV19; d_call: TRBD1; cdr3_nt: TGTGCCAGTAGTGGGGACAGGGGGCTGGGCACTGAAGCTTTCTTT; cdr3_aa: CASSGDRGLGTEAFF
j_call: TRBJ1-2; clone_size: NA; v_call: TRBV29-1; d_call: NA; cdr3_nt: TGCAGCGTCGAAGGACAGAGGAACTATGGCTACACCTTC; cdr3_aa: CSVEGQRNYGYTF
j_call: TRBJ1-2; clone_size: NA; v_call: TRBV27; d_call: NA; cdr3_nt: TGTGCCAGCAAAGGACAGTTTAACTATGGCTACACCTTC; cdr3_aa: CASKGQFNYGYTF
j_call: TRBJ2-2; clone_size: once; v_call: TRBV12-3/TRBV12-4; d_call: NA; cdr3_nt: TGTGCCAGCAGTTTTGTCGGGGCCGGGGAGCTGTTTTTT; cdr3_aa: CASSFVGAGELFF
j_call: TRBJ1-2; clone_size: NA; v_call: TRBV27; d_call: TRBD1; cdr3_nt: TGTGCCAGCGGGGGGACAGGCGGTAGCTATGGCTACACCTTC; cdr3_aa: CASGGTGGSYGYTF
j_call: TRBJ1-2; clone_size: NA; v_call: TRBV2; d_call: NA; cdr3_nt: TGTGCCAGCAGTAGCTCCGGCTATGGCTACACCTTC; cdr3_aa: CASSSSGYGYTF
j_call: TRBJ2-3; clone_size: once; v_call: TRBV19; d_call: NA; cdr3_nt: TGTGCCAGTAGTGGTGGGCTTGACACAGATACGCAGTATTTT; cdr3_aa: CASSGGLDTDTQYF
j_call: TRBJ2-7; clone_size: NA; v_call: TRBV4-3; d_call: TRBD1; cdr3_nt: TGCGCCAGCAGCCAAGGGACAGGCCCCTACGAGCAGTACTTC; cdr3_aa: CASSQGTGPYEQYF
j_call: TRBJ2-3; clone_size: NA; v_call: TRBV6-2/TRBV6-3; d_call: NA; cdr3_nt: TGTGCCAGCAGCCACCTACAGGCCCAACTTAGCACAGATACGCAGTATTTT; cdr3_aa: CASSHLQAQLSTDTQYF
j_call: TRBJ1-3; clone_size: NA; v_call: TRBV30; d_call: TRBD1; cdr3_nt: TGTGCCTCCTCGACAGGGGGCCGAAACACCATATATTTT; cdr3_aa: CASSTGGRNTIYF
j_call: TRBJ2-5; clone_size: NA; v_call: TRBV4-1; d_call: TRBD2; cdr3_nt: TGCGCCAGCAGCCCACTGGGCGGGGGGGGCTTAGAGACCCAGTACTTC; cdr3_aa: CASSPLGGGGLETQYF
j_call: TRBJ1-1; clone_size: NA; v_call: TRBV12-3/TRBV12-4; d_call: TRBD1; cdr3_nt: TGTGCCAGCAGTCCACAGGGGGGTCGGGGAGCTTTCTTT; cdr3_aa: CASSPQGGRGAFF
j_call: TRBJ2-2; clone_size: NA; v_call: TRBV18; d_call: NA; cdr3_nt: TGTGCCAGCTCACCCCCCCAGAACACCGGGGAGCTGTTTTTT; cdr3_aa: CASSPPQNTGELFF
j_call: TRBJ1-1; clone_size: NA; v_call: TRBV19; d_call: NA; cdr3_nt: TGTGCCAGTAGTCTTCTTCCCGGGCGGGCCACTGAAGCTTTCTTT; cdr3_aa: CASSLLPGRATEAFF
j_call: TRBJ1-5; clone_size: NA; v_call: TRBV4-2; d_call: TRBD1; cdr3_nt: TGTGCCAGCAGCCAGGTCGAACAGGGGAATCAGCCCCAGCATTTT; cdr3_aa: CASSQVEQGNQPQHF
j_call: TRBJ2-3; clone_size: NA; v_call: TRBV7-7; d_call: NA; cdr3_nt: TGTGCCAGCAGCTTAGCAGCGGTGACAGATACGCAGTATTTT; cdr3_aa: CASSLAAVTDTQYF
j_call: TRBJ1-6; clone_size: NA; v_call: TRBV30; d_call: NA; cdr3_nt: TGTGCCTGGAGTTTTACTGCCGGGAGTAATTCACCCCTCCACTTT; cdr3_aa: CAWSFTAGSNSPLHF
j_call: TRBJ2-2; clone_size: NA; v_call: TRBV6-5; d_call: TRBD1; cdr3_nt: TGTGCCAGCAGACCGACAGGGGGGGCCACCGGGGAGCTGTTTTTT; cdr3_aa: CASRPTGGATGELFF
j_call: TRBJ2-7; clone_size: NA; v_call: TRBV7-3; d_call: NA; cdr3_nt: TGTGCCAGCAGCCCAACAGGGCCCTACGAGCAGTACTTC; cdr3_aa: CASSPTGPYEQYF